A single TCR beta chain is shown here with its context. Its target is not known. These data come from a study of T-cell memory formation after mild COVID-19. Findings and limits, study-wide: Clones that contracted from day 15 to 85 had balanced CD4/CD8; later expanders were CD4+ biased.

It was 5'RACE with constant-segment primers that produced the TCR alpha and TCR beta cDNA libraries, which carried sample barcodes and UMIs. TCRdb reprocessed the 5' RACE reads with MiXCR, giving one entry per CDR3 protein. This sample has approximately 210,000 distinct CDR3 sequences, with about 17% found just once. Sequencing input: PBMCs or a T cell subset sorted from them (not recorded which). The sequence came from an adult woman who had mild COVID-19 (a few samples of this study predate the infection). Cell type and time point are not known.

This CDR3 reads CASSHSGTGIQGEQYF. Written as DNA, the CDR3 is TGCGCCAGCAGCCATTCCGGGACAGGAATCCAAGGCGAGCAGTACTTC. V is TRBV4-1 and J is TRBJ2-7; 8 bases match TRBD1. V shed 3 bases and J 6 bases; nucleotides not matched to a gene: 13. CDR3 length equals 16 residues. CDR1 and CDR2 from the germline V gene are MGHRA and YSYEKL.